The 30 T cell receptor beta chains below all came from one sample that was sequenced in a study of T cells after yellow fever vaccination. TCRdb reprocessed the 5' RACE reads with MiXCR, giving one entry per CDR3 protein. The table includes about 63,000 distinct CDR3 sequences, around 7.4% detected once. This specimen was CD8+ T cells sorted from PBMCs, taken 15 days after the yellow fever booster vaccination. The receptors stem from a man between 25 and 39 years old who received the YFV17D yellow fever vaccine.

This clonotype was counted between two and nine times. The chain recombines TRBV28 with TRBJ2-1; a possible D gene is TRBD1 (6 bases). The CDR3 has 16 amino acids. From germline, CDR1 is MDHEN and CDR2 SYDVKM. Trimming removed 1 base at V and 6 bases at J, with 16 bases between. The CDR3 DNA is TGTGCCAGCAGTTTATCCCCCAGAGGGGGATCCAATGAGCAGTTCTTC. Translating gives CASSLSPRGGSNEQFF. Complete variable domain (other parts from reference TRBV28 and TRBJ2-1): DVKVTQSSRYLVKRTGEKVFLECVQDMDHENMFWYRQDPGLGLRLIYFSYDVKMKEKGDIPEGYSVSREKKERFSLILESASTNQTSMYLCASSLSPRGGSNEQFFGPGTRLTVL.

This clonotype has a count of ten or more. V gene TRBV5-1 combines with J gene TRBJ1-5; the match to TRBD1 covers 9 bases. V lost 3 bases, J lost 6 bases, and 4 bases stayed unmatched. Germline V gene lookup returns CDR1 SGHRS and CDR2 YFSETQ. This CDR3 region has 14 residues. In DNA, the CDR3 is TGCGCCAGCAGCTCGGGACAGGGCGGTCAGCCCCAGCATTTT. Encoded protein: CASSSGQGGQPQHF.

This clonotype was counted at least ten times. This rearrangement joins TRBV5-4 to TRBJ2-3, with 7 bases matching TRBD1. V shed 0 bases and J 1 base; nucleotides not matched to a gene: 8. The CDR3 has 17 residues. Germline values: CDR1 SGHNT, CDR2 YYREEE (reference sequence). The CDR3 is CASSLEPAGTGTDTQYF. In DNA, the CDR3 is TGTGCCAGCAGCTTGGAACCCGCCGGGACAGGCACAGATACGCAGTATTTT.

This clonotype was detected many times. The chain recombines TRBV20-1 with TRBJ2-1; D is undetermined. Trimming cost V 3 bases and J 6 bases, with 18 bases left between them. This CDR3 is 15 amino acids long. Germline CDR1 and CDR2: DFQATT and SNEGSKA (reference sequence). The CDR3 sequence: CSASPPQKRLNEQFF. CDR3 nucleotides: TGCAGTGCTAGTCCCCCGCAAAAGAGACTCAATGAGCAGTTCTTC.

This clonotype was counted many times. The chain employs TRBV11-2 and TRBJ2-3; the D is unclear. Germline loops: CDR1 SGHAT, CDR2 FQNNGV. The CDR3 length is 13 residues. V was trimmed by 5 bases and J by 1 base, leaving 7 bases between them. The CDR3 is CASSPARTDTQYF. CDR3 DNA sequence: TGTGCCAGCAGCCCCGCGCGCACAGATACGCAGTATTTT. The entire variable domain, with the rest obtained from reference TRBV11-2 and TRBJ2-3, is as follows: EAGVAQSPRYKIIEKRQSVAFWCNPISGHATLYWYQQILGQGPKLLIQFQNNGVVDDSQLPKDRFSAERLKGVDSTLKIQPAKLEDSAVYLCASSPARTDTQYFGPGTRLTVL.

This clonotype was found many times. The chain carries TRBV7-8 and TRBJ2-1, with D maybe TRBD1 (5 bases). The V end lost 4 bases, the J end lost 0 bases, and 7 bases lay between the germline ends. The CDR3 runs 14 residues. Looked up from germline, CDR1 is SGHVS and CDR2 is FQNEAQ. The CDR3 region has the DNA TGTGCCAGCAGCTCAGACAGCTCCTACAATGAGCAGTTCTTC. Translating it yields CASSSDSSYNEQFF.

The genes are TRBV6-5 and TRBJ2-2; D unclear. The CDR3 consists of 12 residues. Germline values: CDR1 MNHEY, CDR2 SVGAGI. V lost 2 bases to trimming and J lost 8 bases, with 6 bases between them. The CDR3 reads CASSYRVGELFF. The CDR3, as DNA: TGTGCCAGCAGTTACCGCGTAGGGGAGCTGTTTTTT.

This clonotype was seen ten or more times. This chain uses TRBV12-3 or TRBV12-4 with TRBJ2-7; TRBD1 matches 7 bases. Trimming cost V 5 bases and J 3 bases; bases outside gene matches: 10. The CDR3 spans 15 residues. CDR3 nucleotide sequence: TGTGCCAGCAGTGCGGGTTCGACAGGGCGCTACGAGCAGTACTTC. Its protein product is CASSAGSTGRYEQYF.

There are many counts of this clonotype. The CDR3 reads CASTFSIADTQYF. The CDR3 DNA reads TGTGCCAGCACCTTTTCTATCGCAGATACGCAGTATTTT. The chain recombines TRBV12-3 or TRBV12-4 with TRBJ2-3; no reliable D call. V was clipped by 7 bases and J by 4 bases, with 12 bases between them. This CDR3 is 13 amino acids long.

The chain links TRBV15 to TRBJ2-3, with TRBD2 matching 8 bases. The germline gives CDR1 LNHNV, CDR2 YYDKDF (reference sequence). The ends lost 8 bases at V and 2 bases at J; junction bases unmatched: 6. The length of the CDR3 is 14 residues. The CDR3, as DNA: TGTGCCACCTCGGGACTAGGGGACACAGATACGCAGTATTTT. As protein: CATSGLGDTDTQYF.

The chain joins TRBV4-2 to TRBJ2-3; D could derive from TRBD1 or TRBD2 (5 bases each). Germline CDR1 and CDR2: LGHNA and YNFKEQ. The germline V and J ends were trimmed by 4 bases and 1 base, with 18 bases remaining between them. The CDR3 consists of 17 residues. For the CDR3, the DNA is TGTGCCAGCAGCCGTGGAAGGTCGGGGCTTGGCACAGATACGCAGTATTTT. Translated: CASSRGRSGLGTDTQYF.

This clonotype was counted at least ten times. This rearrangement joins TRBV27 to TRBJ1-6; D uncertain. From germline, CDR1 is MNHEY and CDR2 SMNVEV (reference sequence). The germline V and J ends were trimmed by 5 bases and 0 bases, with 14 bases remaining between them. This CDR3 comprises 17 residues. The DNA of the CDR3 is TGTGCCAGCAGTCCCACTTCGGGAAGCTCCTATAATTCACCCCTCCACTTT. As protein: CASSPTSGSSYNSPLHF.

The sample holds many counts of this clonotype. This chain joins TRBV14 and TRBJ1-4; possible D gene TRBD1, 5 bases. The CDR3 sequence is 15 residues long. Trimming removed 6 bases at V and 6 bases at J, with 17 bases between. CDR1 is SGHDN, CDR2 FVKESK, per germline. The CDR3 DNA reads TGTGCCAGCAGTGAGTTAGGGGAGGAAGATGAAAAACTGTTTTTT. This sequence encodes CASSELGEEDEKLFF.

Comment on this clonotype: A single base separates this from a much larger clone, so it may be a read error. The conserved closing phenylalanine or tryptophan is absent in this CDR3, likely reflecting a read error. This chain connects TRBV28 to TRBJ2-7; D might be TRBD1 (6 bases). CDR3 length equals 13 residues. Trimming took off 5 bases at V and 5 bases at J, with 13 bases between the two ends. Germline V CDR1 and CDR2: MDHEN, SYDVKM. The CDR3 sequence: CASSDQGINEQYL. The DNA for the CDR3 is TGTGCCAGCAGTGATCAGGGGATCAACGAGCAGTACTTA.

At least ten counts were recorded for this clonotype. V is TRBV7-2 and J is TRBJ2-7; perhaps TRBD2 as D (6 bases). This CDR3 has 13 residues. The germline V and J ends were trimmed by 5 bases and 0 bases, with 8 bases remaining between them. CDR1 and CDR2 (germline): SGHTA, FQGNSA. The CDR3 region is CASSTSPSYEQYF. CDR3 coding DNA: TGTGCCAGCAGCACTAGCCCCTCCTACGAGCAGTACTTC.

The sample holds many counts of this clonotype. This chain uses TRBV30 with TRBJ1-2, with D unclear. The CDR3 loop spans 11 amino acids. Trimming took off 4 bases at V and 8 bases at J, with 11 bases between the two ends. From germline, CDR1 is GTSNPN and CDR2 SVGIG (reference sequence). CDR3 nucleotide sequence: TGTGCCTGGATTTACGGTGGCGGCTACACCTTC. Encoded protein: CAWIYGGGYTF.

This clonotype was seen many times. The V gene is TRBV7-2, the J gene TRBJ2-6; 7 bases align to TRBD1. V shed 4 bases and J 4 bases; nucleotides not matched to a gene: 7. This CDR3 has 16 amino acids. Germline-derived CDR1 and CDR2 are SGHTA and FQGNSA. The CDR3: CASSWDSASGANVLTF. DNA of the CDR3: TGTGCCAGCAGCTGGGACAGCGCTTCCGGGGCCAACGTCCTGACTTTC.

This clonotype has ten or more counts. This chain joins TRBV11-2 and TRBJ2-5; the D call may be TRBD1 or TRBD2 (6 bases each). V was trimmed by 7 bases and J by 4 bases, leaving 16 bases between them. Germline lookup yields CDR1 SGHAT and CDR2 FQNNGV. The CDR3 totals 14 residues. The CDR3 here is CASTYHGGLETQYF. The CDR3 nucleotides read TGTGCCAGCACCTATCACGGGGGCTTAGAGACCCAGTACTTC.

CDR3 coding DNA: TGTGCCAGCAGCCGCGACACTGAAGCTTTCTTT. This gives the protein CASSRDTEAFF. The V and J genes are TRBV5-4 and TRBJ1-1; no definite D call. CDR1 and CDR2 (germline): SGHNT, YYREEE (reference sequence). This CDR3 has 11 residues. The V end was cut by 4 bases, the J end by 3 bases, with 4 bases between. Supplemented by reference TRBV5-4 and TRBJ1-1, the full variable domain reads ETGVTQSPTHLIKTRGQQVTLRCSSQSGHNTVSWYQQALGQGPQFIFQYYREEENGRGNFPPRFSGLQFPNYSSELNVNALELDDSALYLCASSRDTEAFFGQGTRLTVV.

The sample holds many counts of this clonotype. This rearrangement joins TRBV12-3 or TRBV12-4 to TRBJ1-4, with D uncertain. Trimming removed 5 bases from V and 7 bases from J, with 14 bases in between. CDR3 length equals 14 residues. DNA for the CDR3: TGTGCCAGCAGTCCCCGGTATAGTCGTGAAAAACTGTTTTTT. Translating gives CASSPRYSREKLFF.

The sample holds many counts of this clonotype. The V call is TRBV7-8, the J call TRBJ2-5, with D unclear. The CDR3 spans 16 residues. The germline V gene encodes CDR1 SGHVS and CDR2 FQNEAQ. Trimming left V 2 bases short and J 3 bases short, with 16 bases between. This CDR3 is CASSLIPHLREETQYF. CDR3 nucleotides: TGTGCCAGCAGCTTAATCCCCCACCTACGGGAAGAGACCCAGTACTTC.

Notes on this clonotype: A read error is possible here, since a much larger clone lies one base away. The chain uses TRBV9 and TRBJ2-5, with D possibly being TRBD1 (6 bases). The germline gives CDR1 SGDLS, CDR2 YYNGEE. The CDR3 is 16 residues long. Trimming removed 2 bases from V and 4 bases from J, with 18 bases in between. CDR3 coding DNA: TGTGCCAGCAGCGTCGATCCCCCGGCAGGGGCAGAGACCCAGTACTTC. As protein: CASSVDPPAGAETQYF.

This clonotype was detected many times. The genes are TRBV6-1 and TRBJ1-2, with D uncertain. The CDR3 has 13 residues. CDR1 and CDR2 (germline): MNHNS, SASEGT. The germline V and J ends were trimmed by 6 bases and 1 base, with 9 bases remaining between them. CDR3 DNA: TGTGCCAGCAGCTCCCTCCTTAACTATGGCTACACCTTC. Its protein is CASSSLLNYGYTF.

This clonotype has a count of ten or more. This chain connects TRBV4-2 to TRBJ1-5, with 11 nucleotides matching TRBD1. In germline, CDR1 is LGHNA, CDR2 YNFKEQ. Losses at the gene ends were 1 base for V and 6 bases for J; bases not matched to a gene: 2. This CDR3 has 15 residues. As DNA, the CDR3 is TGTGCCAGCAGCCAAGGGACAGGGGGCGTTCAGCCCCAGCATTTT. It translates to CASSQGTGGVQPQHF.

This clonotype was seen at least ten times. V and J are TRBV11-2 and TRBJ2-5; 8 nucleotides align to TRBD1. Germline V lookup: CDR1 SGHAT, CDR2 FQNNGV. The trim removed 0 bases at V and 0 bases at J, leaving 3 bases unmatched. The CDR3 consists of 16 residues. The CDR3 bases are TGTGCCAGCAGCTTAGAACAGGGGGGTTACCAAGAGACCCAGTACTTC. It yields the protein CASSLEQGGYQETQYF.

This clonotype showed up many times. This rearrangement joins TRBV12-3 or TRBV12-4 to TRBJ2-3; D is unclear. The CDR3 is 14 amino acids. The V end was cut by 6 bases, the J end by 2 bases, with 12 bases between. CDR3 bases: TGTGCCAGCAGGACCGACGACACCACAGATACGCAGTATTTT. It is translated as CASRTDDTTDTQYF.

This clonotype has ten or more counts. The V gene is TRBV21-1, the J gene TRBJ2-5. TRBV21-1 is a recognized pseudogene. The CDR3 contains 14 residues. CDR3 region: CASSSSQGKETQYF. CDR3 DNA: TGTGCCAGCAGCAGTTCCCAAGGGAAAGAGACCCAGTACTTC.

This clonotype was recorded at least ten times. V gene TRBV2 combines with J gene TRBJ1-5, with TRBD1 as a possible D gene (5 bases). This CDR3 region has 13 residues. Germline V gene sequence: CDR1 SNHLY, CDR2 FYNNEI. The ends were cut back, 3 bases at V and 9 bases at J, with 12 bases in the middle. The CDR3 region has the DNA TGTGCCAGCAGTGATCCGGGGCTGCGGCCCCAGCATTTT. This sequence encodes CASSDPGLRPQHF.

This clonotype was seen repeatedly, ten times or more. This chain joins TRBV7-9 and TRBJ2-7, with a tentative D call TRBD2 (6 bases). This CDR3 region has 15 residues. Trimming shortened V by 3 bases and J by 3 bases, and 15 bases separated the two germline ends. The germline CDR1 and CDR2 sequences are SEHNR and FQNEAQ (reference sequence). The chain's CDR3 is CASSFSGTGHYEQYF. The DNA of the CDR3 is TGTGCCAGCAGCTTCTCCGGGACTGGACACTACGAGCAGTACTTC. The full variable domain, with the rest looked up from reference TRBV7-9 and TRBJ2-7, is DTGVSQNPRHKITKRGQNVTFRCDPISEHNRLYWYRQTLGQGPEFLTYFQNEAQLEKSRLLSDRFSAERPKGSFSTLEIQRTEQGDSAMYLCASSFSGTGHYEQYFGPGTRLTVT.

This clonotype occurred a few times. This sequence joins TRBV9 and TRBJ1-1; unclear D gene. The CDR3 contains 13 residues. Trimming stripped 2 bases from V and 1 base from J, with 6 bases between. Germline V gene sequence: CDR1 SGDLS, CDR2 YYNGEE. The CDR3 sequence is CASSVWGNTEAFF. The CDR3 coding sequence is TGTGCCAGCAGCGTGTGGGGGAACACTGAAGCTTTCTTT.